Here is one T cell receptor beta chain with its context. TCRdb keeps only in-frame clones here, not all; method: immunoSEQ multiplex PCR. In the table there are around 370,000 clones, 85% to 90% of which are singletons. The sample is drawn from a study of blood T cell repertoires in COVID-19. Seattle cases were enrolled at active infection and followed longitudinally. With 4 bases removed from V and 5 bases from J, the gap between germline ends came to 9 bases. The CDR3 has 13 amino acids. Germline values: CDR1 GTSNPN, CDR2 SVGIG (reference sequence). The receptor was isolated from a woman aged 50 to 65 with COVID-19, enrolled during active disease. The source material was peripheral blood. The chain combines TRBV30 with TRBJ1-6, with D perhaps matching TRBD1 (6 bases). This CDR3 is CAWKQGNNSPLHF. As DNA, the CDR3 is TGTGCCTGGAAACAGGGTAATAATTCACCCCTCCACTTT.